The clone carrying this T cell receptor (beta chain) was seen just once. The data derive from a study of cytomegalovirus exposure and HLA in healthy donors. Sequencing used immunoSEQ multiplex PCR; TCRdb keeps in-frame clones, though not all of them. This sample has roughly 90,000 clones, with around 85% found just once. Per the germline V gene, CDR1 is SGHRS and CDR2 is YFSETQ. The CDR3 is 13 residues long. Trimming stripped 2 bases from V and 1 base from J, with 6 bases between. The source is a young man in good health and CMV-seropositive. Material for sequencing was PBMCs. This sequence joins TRBV5-1 and TRBJ2-5, with D possibly matching TRBD2 (5 bases). The CDR3 spells CASSFGVQETQYF. The CDR3 DNA reads as TGCGCCAGCAGCTTCGGGGTCCAAGAGACCCAGTACTTC.